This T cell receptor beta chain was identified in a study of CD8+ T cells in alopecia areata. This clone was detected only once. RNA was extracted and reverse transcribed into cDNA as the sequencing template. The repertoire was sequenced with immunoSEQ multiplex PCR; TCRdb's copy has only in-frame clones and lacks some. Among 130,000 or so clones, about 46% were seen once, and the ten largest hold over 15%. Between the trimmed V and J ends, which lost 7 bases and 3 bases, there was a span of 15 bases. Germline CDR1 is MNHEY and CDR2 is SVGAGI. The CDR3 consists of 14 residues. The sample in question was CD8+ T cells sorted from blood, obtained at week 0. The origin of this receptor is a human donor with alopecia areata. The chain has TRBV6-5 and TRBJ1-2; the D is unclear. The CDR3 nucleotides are TGTGCCAGCACCTTAGACGTAACCCACTATGGCTACACCTTC. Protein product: CASTLDVTHYGYTF.